This paragraph reports one T cell receptor beta chain. The antigen is not known. Generated by immunoSEQ multiplex PCR, the TCRdb table keeps only in-frame clones and is missing some. The sample shows over 75,000 clones, roughly nine tenths of them seen only once. This sample stems from a study of graft-versus-host responses after intestinal transplantation. Study context: Transplantation in recipients was multivisceral, liver-intestinal, or isolated intestinal. Every one of the recipients received anti-thymocyte globulin induction and afterwards took tacrolimus and steroids for approximately 3 years.

This CDR3 is 18 amino acids long. The ends were cut back, 2 bases at V and 5 bases at J, with 21 bases in the middle. CDR1 is LGHNA and CDR2 is YNFKEQ in the germline V gene. General study results and limits: An association linked early post-transplant HvG declines with peak circulating GvH clone levels. Some GvH clones appeared in ileal mucosa or blood before recipient bone marrow.

This sequence joins TRBV4-2 and TRBJ1-4; D may be TRBD1 (6 bases). The specimen was unstimulated CD4+ T cells sorted from spleen or lymph node cells, collected before transplant. This TCR was recovered from a human donor who was the organ donor for an intestinal transplant. CDR3 bases: TGTGCCAGCAGCCAACCCCCGACAGGACCTGACCTCAATGAAAAACTGTTTTTT. This gives the protein CASSQPPTGPDLNEKLFF.